What follows describes a single T cell receptor beta chain. Antigen: not known. This sample was included in a study of shared clonotypes between healthy human individuals. On the study more broadly: The study drew on two women and a few men aged 18 to 49 as donors. Findings of the study overall: Estimated clonotype richness was generally higher in naive than memory subsets.

Measured with immunoSEQ multiplex PCR; TCRdb has only the in-frame clones, and not every one. The sample lists 2 million to 2.5 million clones, 90% to 96% seen once, with 0.1% to 0.15% in the top ten. Germline V gene data show CDR1 as PRHDT and CDR2 as FYEKMQ (reference sequence). V lost 8 bases to trimming and J lost 5 bases; unmatched junction nucleotides: 14. The CDR3 consists of 16 residues. The chain employs TRBV13 and TRBJ2-2, with 7 bases lining up with TRBD1. The clonotype originates from a man younger than 35 in good health. Material: naive CD4+ T cells sorted from blood. The sample's subset: CD45RA+ positively selected. The CDR3 coding sequence is TGTGCCAGCGGTCTTTGGGGACAGCAGATTACCGGGGAGCTGTTTTTT. Translation: CASGLWGQQITGELFF.